This TCR beta chain came from a study of early T cells in non-severe SARS-CoV-2 infection (dated by TCRdb to the early 2020s). For the wider study: Because TCR sequencing relied on bulk RNA taken from unsorted whole blood, pairing of alpha and beta chains was not possible. What the authors observed across the whole study: VDJdb matching was skewed toward anti-spike CD8 responses and likely underestimated virus-specific expansions, missing private and CD4 specificities.

Trimming takes 0 bases from V and 5 bases from J, and the germline ends sit 6 bases apart. The germline V gene (reference sequence) specifies LNHNV as CDR1 and YYDKDF as CDR2. The cysteine opens and the phenylalanine closes a CDR3 of 13 amino acids. Only CDR3 DNA remains: 39 bases, in frame from the first base. This clonotype appeared once. Its antigen remains unidentified. Per-base quality was not reported, and no clone a single base away is much larger than it. One read is thin evidence. The library was made by 5' RACE. Sequencing was carried out with a NextSeq 500. To correct for sequencing error and PCR bias, the TCR library protocol tagged individual cDNA molecules with unique molecular identifiers. Both TCR alpha and beta chains were sequenced, and tight co-correlation was observed between alpha and beta sequence abundances in each sample. The original pipeline was this. Decombinator V4 was used to perform V gene, J gene and CDR3 annotation of TCR sequences. Expanded TCRs were defined as changing significantly between any two time points under a Poisson model with p below 0.0001. TCR abundances were normalised to the total number of TCRs sequenced per sample and expressed as counts per million. TRAV1-2 paired with TRAJ12, TRAJ20 or TRAJ33 defined MAIT TCRs, while TRAV10 paired with TRAJ18 defined iNKT TCRs. VDJdb, accessed 1 November 2021, was searched for CMV, EBV and SARS-CoV-2 annotated TCRs, excluding TCRs annotated for multiple antigens. TCRdb reran the public reads through fastp at Q25 and MiXCR, keeping productive beta chains. CDR3 protein duplicates are merged, each entry listing the most common genes and DNA. These V and J calls derive from TCRdb rather than the authors' analysis. The sample table shows about 64,000 distinct CDR3 sequences, and over 10% are seen once. About 4.2% of the sample is held by the ten biggest clonotypes.

A case-control design nested within a healthcare worker cohort in London, UK, was used, with weekly nasopharyngeal swab PCR tests and blood sampling performed. Healthcare workers were enrolled in the week of the UK lockdown, from 23 to 31 March 2020, and were followed every week for up to roughly 15 weeks. The sequenced sample was whole blood. This TCR derives from an adult who was a healthcare worker with PCR-confirmed SARS-CoV-2 infection or an uninfected control (not recorded which). Recombination joined TRBV15 with TRBJ2-3, and TRBD1 may be the D gene, going by 5 matching bases. CDR3 protein: CATSRDQGDTQYF. The DNA sequence is as follows: TGTGCCACCAGCAGAGATCAGGGAGATACGCAGTATTTT.